This T cell receptor (beta chain) was sequenced during a study of cytomegalovirus exposure and HLA in healthy donors. Points on this clone: Its antigen remains unidentified.

Study outcomes and limitations: The authors later found HLA-associated TCR beta chains more clonally expanded than equally common others. Versus the approximately 700-donor mean, an Asian-associated ancestry cluster reportedly showed fewer N-insertions in a later analysis.

PCR employed 60 Vbeta and 13 Jbeta primers. Source study methods: As a later analysis found, there were 82 million or so unique TCR beta chains, of which roughly 11 million were shared. Some clones are missing from TCRdb's copy, which holds only in-frame ones; the method was immunoSEQ multiplex PCR. The DNA gave D and trimming, while V, J and clone size come from that table. This sample has about 130,000 clones; about 83% occur once, and the top ten carry 1% to 1.5%. V was pared by 3 bases and J by 0 bases, with 4 bases of the junction left unmatched. The CDR3 sequence is 15 residues long. CDR1 and CDR2 (germline): SGHRS, YFSETQ.

The chain employs TRBV5-1 and TRBJ1-1; 8 nucleotides agree with TRBD1. The clonotype comes from a girl aged 2-10 years in good health and CMV-seronegative. The sequenced material came from PBMCs. The CDR3 sequence is CASSSGQGMNTEAFF. In DNA, the CDR3 is TGCGCCAGCAGCTCAGGACAGGGAATGAACACTGAAGCTTTCTTT.